Only a few counts were recorded for the clone carrying this T cell receptor (beta chain). Its matching antigen is unknown. The record originates from a study of response to subunit inactivated influenza vaccine. Overall study findings and caveats: Every seasonal influenza vaccination brings in few new T cells, the authors suggested.

The CDR3 totals 12 residues. Germline V CDR1 and CDR2: SQVTM, ANQGSEA. TCRdb used MiXCR to reprocess the RT-PCR reads, holding one entry per CDR3 protein. The sample yields around 790,000 distinct CDR3 sequences, 21% seen once. The receptor was isolated from a man aged 45-65 years who received an inactivated influenza vaccine. This rearrangement joins TRBV29-1 to TRBJ1-3, with D possibly matching TRBD1 (6 bases). Sample: PBMCs from blood, taken less than 6 days after vaccination. This CDR3 reads CSAGTFGNTIYF. The CDR3 region has the DNA TGCAGTGCCGGGACATTCGGAAACACCATATATTTT. The full variable domain, in which reference TRBV29-1 and TRBJ1-3 provide the parts outside the CDR3, is SAVISQKPSRDICQRGTSLTIQCQVDSQVTMMFWYRQQPGQSLTLIATANQGSEATYESGFVIDKFPISRPNLTFSTLTVSNMSPEDSSIYLCSAGTFGNTIYFGEGSWLTVV.